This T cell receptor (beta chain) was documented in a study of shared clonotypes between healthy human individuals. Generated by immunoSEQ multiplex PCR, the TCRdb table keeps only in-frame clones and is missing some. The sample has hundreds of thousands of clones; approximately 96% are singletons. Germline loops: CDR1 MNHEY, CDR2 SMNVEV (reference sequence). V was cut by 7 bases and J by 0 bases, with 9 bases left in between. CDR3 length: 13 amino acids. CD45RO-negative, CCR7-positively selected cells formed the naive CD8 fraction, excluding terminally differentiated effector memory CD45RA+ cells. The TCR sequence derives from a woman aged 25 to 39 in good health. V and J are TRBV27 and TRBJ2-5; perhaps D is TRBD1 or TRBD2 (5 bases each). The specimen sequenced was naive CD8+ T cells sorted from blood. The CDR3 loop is CASMGEYQETQYF. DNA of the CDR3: TGTGCCAGCATGGGGGAATACCAAGAGACCCAGTACTTC.